This record looks at one T cell receptor (beta chain) sequence and its context. The PCR was carried out with 60 Vbeta primers and 13 Jbeta primers. Using immunoSEQ multiplex PCR, the repertoire was profiled, and TCRdb retains in-frame clones only, with some absent. Here the sample spans fewer than 150,000 clones, approximately 80% being singletons. This sample stems from a study of cytomegalovirus exposure and HLA in healthy donors. Losses at the gene ends were 7 bases for V and 4 bases for J; bases not matched to a gene: 12. The CDR3 sequence is 16 residues long. The V gene's germline CDR1 is LGHNA and CDR2 YNFKEQ.

V gene TRBV4-2 combines with J gene TRBJ1-3; 8 bases align to TRBD1. Sequenced input: PBMCs. The receptor was isolated from a woman under 30 in good health and CMV-seronegative. Here the CDR3 DNA reads TGTGCCAGCACCAGAGGGACAGGAAGAGCAGGAAACACCATATATTTT. Its translation is CASTRGTGRAGNTIYF.